One sample yielded the 19 T cell receptor beta chains listed below, sequenced in a study of molecular identifiers for immune sequencing clone quantification. TCRdb re-called the PCR reads through MiXCR, storing one row per CDR3 protein. The sample holds under 100,000 distinct CDR3 sequences, more than 20% seen once. Source material: naive CD8+ T cells from blood, with Jurkat cell RNA spiked in. Subset given: FACS-sorted CD8+CD4-CCR7+CD45RA+ naive T cells. Every receptor here comes from a human donor in good health. Some libraries in this study had Jurkat cell RNA spiked in.

This clonotype was counted ten times or more. The rearrangement links TRBV7-6 to TRBJ2-7; the D gene is possibly TRBD2 (6 bases). The CDR3 contains 13 residues. Germline lookup yields CDR1 SGHVS and CDR2 FNYEAQ. V lost 4 bases, J lost 3 bases, and 10 bases lay in between. CDR3 protein: CASSSLSGYEQYF. The CDR3 DNA is TGTGCCAGCAGCTCTCTTAGCGGCTACGAGCAGTACTTC.

This clonotype was seen a few times. The V gene is TRBV19, the J gene TRBJ1-4, with a possible D match to TRBD1 (6 bases). Germline CDR1 is LNHDA and CDR2 is SQIVND (reference sequence). The CDR3 is 14 residues long. V lost 3 bases and J 3 bases, leaving 8 bases between the germline ends. Written as DNA, the CDR3 is TGTGCCAGTAGTATCGGACAGTCTAATGAAAAACTGTTTTTT. Amino acid sequence: CASSIGQSNEKLFF.

With regard to this clonotype: Being one base from a much bigger clone, this may be a read error. This CDR3 is CASSQDSMKTEAFF. CDR3 in DNA: TGCGCCAGCAGCCAGGACAGTATGAAAACTGAAGCTTTCTTT. This chain uses TRBV4-1 with TRBJ1-1; possible D gene TRBD1, 6 bases. The germline gives CDR1 MGHRA, CDR2 YSYEKL. The CDR3 consists of 14 residues.

This clonotype was observed at least ten times. The chain joins TRBV6-2 or TRBV6-3 to TRBJ2-7; 8 bases map to TRBD2. The CDR3 extends over 15 amino acids. V gave up 3 bases and J gave up 2 bases; unmatched junction bases: 6. Per the germline V gene, CDR1 is MNHEY and CDR2 is SVGEGT. CDR3 nucleotides: TGTGCCAGCAGTTATTTCGCGGGAGGCCCCTACGAGCAGTACTTC. Its translation is CASSYFAGGPYEQYF.

This sequence joins TRBV10-3 and TRBJ2-7; D is unresolved. Germline lookup yields CDR1 ENHRY and CDR2 SYGVKD. Deletions cut 4 bases from V and 5 bases from J, with 9 bases between. The CDR3 has 12 residues. CDR3 DNA sequence: TGTGCCATCAGTGTGTTTGGGGACGAGCAGTACTTC. Translated: CAISVFGDEQYF.

To note about this clonotype: A much bigger clone sits one base away, suggesting this may be a read error. The chain couples TRBV7-9 to TRBJ1-2; D is unresolved. V lost 3 bases and J lost 2, with 7 bases in between. The CDR3 spans 13 residues. In germline, CDR1 is SEHNR, CDR2 FQNEAQ (reference sequence). The CDR3 is CASSFDANYGYTF. CDR3 sequence (DNA): TGTGCCAGCAGCTTCGACGCGAACTATGGCTACACCTTC.

In this sample, this clonotype turned up many times. The V and J genes are TRBV7-2 and TRBJ2-5; TRBD2 matches 12 bases. The germline V gene has CDR1 SGHTA and CDR2 FQGNSA. V lost 5 bases, J lost 3 bases, and 4 bases stayed unmatched. This CDR3 has 15 residues. The CDR3 region is CASSAWTSGEETQYF. The CDR3 nucleotides read TGTGCCAGCAGCGCGTGGACTAGCGGGGAAGAGACCCAGTACTTC.

The genes are TRBV11-1 and TRBJ2-5, with D unclear. Trimming shortened V by 5 bases and J by 4 bases, and 8 bases separated the two germline ends. Germline CDR1 is SGHAT and CDR2 is FQDESV (reference sequence). There are 12 residues in the CDR3. The CDR3, as DNA: TGTGCCAGCAGCCATACGACAGAGACCCAGTACTTC. Protein product: CASSHTTETQYF. Combining the CDR3 with reference TRBV11-1 and TRBJ2-5 gives the whole variable domain EAEVAQSPRYKITEKSQAVAFWCDPISGHATLYWYRQILGQGPELLVQFQDESVVDDSQLPKDRFSAERLKGVDSTLKIQPAELGDSAMYLCASSHTTETQYFGPGTRLLVL.

This clonotype was counted only a few times. V usage is TRBV2 and J usage is TRBJ2-3; weak D call: TRBD2 (6 bases). Looked up from germline, CDR1 is SNHLY and CDR2 is FYNNEI. V was shortened by 10 bases and J by 1 base, with 15 bases between the two germline ends. CDR3 length: 14 amino acids. The CDR3 nucleotides are TGTGCCACCGACGCGCGGGACCGCACAGATACGCAGTATTTT. Translation: CATDARDRTDTQYF.

The rearrangement links TRBV20-1 to TRBJ2-5; D is ambiguous. The end of the DNA fits TRBJ2-7 better, so the J call may be wrong. The CDR3 is made up of 11 amino acids. Germline values: CDR1 DFQATT, CDR2 SNEGSKA (reference sequence). The CDR3 nucleotides are TGCAGTGCCACGGGCCCGGGCGAGCAGTACTTC. Encoded protein: CSATGPGEQYF.

This clonotype was found a few times. The rearrangement links TRBV11-2 to TRBJ1-1; 7 bases match TRBD1. CDR3 length: 15 residues. V was clipped by 5 bases and J by 3 bases; unmatched bases: 9. Germline-derived CDR1 and CDR2 are SGHAT and FQNNGV. The CDR3 bases are TGTGCCAGCAGCGGGGGGACAGACGGGTACACTGAAGCTTTCTTT. Its protein product is CASSGGTDGYTEAFF.

In this sample, this clonotype turned up many times. The DNA for the CDR3 is TGTGCCACCAGCAGAGATCGCGTCGGGGGGGGCTTATACGAGCAGTACTTC. Its translation: CATSRDRVGGGLYEQYF. V usage is TRBV15 and J usage is TRBJ2-7; 8 bases are a match to TRBD2. V lost 0 bases, J lost 4 bases, and 11 bases stayed unmatched. The CDR3 totals 17 residues. Germline-derived CDR1 and CDR2 are LNHNV and YYDKDF (reference sequence).

This clonotype was recorded a few times. The V call is TRBV19, the J call TRBJ2-3; D is uncertain. The CDR3 is made up of 15 amino acids. V lost 7 bases, J lost 0 bases, and 14 bases lay in between. Germline V gene lookup returns CDR1 LNHDA and CDR2 SQIVND (reference sequence). The DNA for the CDR3 is TGTGCCAGTACGGTAGGCGTCGGAAGCACAGATACGCAGTATTTT. It specifies CASTVGVGSTDTQYF.

The V gene is TRBV9, the J gene TRBJ1-2; TRBD1 might be the D (6 bases). Germline CDR1 reads SGDLS; CDR2 reads YYNGEE. This CDR3 is 14 amino acids long. The V gene lost 4 bases and the J gene lost 6 bases, with 16 bases spanning the gap. DNA for the CDR3: TGTGCCAGCAGCTCAGGGGAGACAGAAGATGGCTACACCTTC. This encodes CASSSGETEDGYTF.

The chain is built from TRBV19 and TRBJ1-5, with D uncertain. From germline, CDR1 is LNHDA and CDR2 SQIVND (reference sequence). V lost 4 bases, J lost 2 bases, and 12 bases lay in between. The CDR3 contains 15 residues. CDR3 region: CASSRVSRGNQPQHF. The CDR3 coding sequence is TGTGCCAGTAGTAGGGTGTCCCGTGGCAATCAGCCCCAGCATTTT. The complete variable domain, with remaining parts taken from reference TRBV19 and TRBJ1-5, reads DGGITQSPKYLFRKEGQNVTLSCEQNLNHDAMYWYRQDPGQGLRLIYYSQIVNDFQKGDIAEGYSVSREKKESFPLTVTSAQKNPTAFYLCASSRVSRGNQPQHFGDGTRLSIL.

This clonotype was observed a few times. A read error may be the cause here, since a much bigger clone is one base away. J is TRBJ2-7 and V is TRBV28, with D possibly TRBD1 on 6 matching bases. Germline loops: CDR1 MDHEN, CDR2 SYDVKM. The V gene lost 3 bases and the J gene lost 2 bases, with 11 bases spanning the gap. The CDR3 has 14 amino acids. DNA of the CDR3: TGTGCCAGCAGTTTTTCGACAGGTCCCTACGAGCAGTACTTC. The encoded protein is CASSFSTGPYEQYF.

With respect to this clonotype: A much more abundant neighbour one base away suggests this may be a read error. The conserved final phenylalanine or tryptophan is absent from the CDR3, which likely points to a read error. CDR3 region: CASTIQTGYLTDTQYY. The DNA of the CDR3 is TGTGCCAGCACCATCCAAACCGGATACCTCACAGATACGCAGTATTAT. This chain connects TRBV7-9 to TRBJ2-3; D uncertain. Germline V lookup: CDR1 SEHNR, CDR2 FQNEAQ (reference sequence). The length of the CDR3 is 16 residues. Trimming cost V 7 bases and J 2 bases, with 19 bases left between them.

The chain is built from TRBV5-6 and TRBJ1-1; weak D call: TRBD1 (6 bases). The CDR3 extends over 16 amino acids. V lost 0 bases and J lost 0, with 12 bases in between. Germline-derived CDR1 and CDR2 are SGHDT and YYEEEE. The CDR3 coding sequence is TGTGCCAGCAGCTTGGCCCCGGGGGGCATGAACACTGAAGCTTTCTTT. The encoded protein is CASSLAPGGMNTEAFF.

This clonotype was counted a few times. The chain combines TRBV7-9 with TRBJ2-5, with a tentative D call TRBD2 (6 bases). V gave up 5 bases and J gave up 3 bases, with 10 bases separating them. This CDR3 comprises 13 residues. The germline gives CDR1 SEHNR, CDR2 FQNEAQ (reference sequence). Here the CDR3 reads CASSHPGEETQYF. Written as DNA, the CDR3 is TGTGCCAGCAGCCACCCGGGAGAAGAGACCCAGTACTTC.